This T cell receptor beta chain originates from a study of T cells in localized non-small cell lung cancer. Findings and limits, study-wide: The study linked higher blood T cell density to longer overall survival. Turning up in adjacent lung were a median approximately 60 of the top 100 tumor clones. Uninvolved adjacent lung had more T cell clonality than any other tissue, topping tumor. Heterogeneity stays possible, as sequencing covered only one tumor region.

The assay was immunoSEQ multiplex PCR, and TCRdb's table has in-frame clones only and misses some. The repertoire includes tens of thousands of clones, 86% of them detected once, and over 5.5% sits in the top ten. The V gene's germline CDR1 is GTSNPN and CDR2 SVGIG (reference sequence). Trimming cost V 5 bases and J 0 bases, with 8 bases left between them. The CDR3 totals 14 residues. Points on this clone: Its specificity is unknown.

The chain has TRBV30 and TRBJ2-6; D uncertain. This specimen consisted of peripheral blood mononuclear cells, obtained before any cancer treatment. The sequence was collected from a male donor aged 60 or over with stage II lung adenocarcinoma. The CDR3: CAWGVRSGANVLTF. The CDR3 nucleotides are TGTGCCTGGGGAGTCCGCTCTGGGGCCAACGTCCTGACTTTC.